This T cell receptor (beta chain) was documented in a study of cytomegalovirus exposure and HLA in healthy donors. The study's findings and limits: Rarity held for most TCR sequences, but there were some public TCRs that occurred in many donors. The classifier reportedly diagnosed cytomegalovirus status with high specificity and sensitivity. The authors listed some 160 TCR beta chains as cytomegalovirus-associated. According to a subsequent analysis, TCR clusters identified in the first cohort showed a tendency to co-occur across the 100 to 150 validation repertoires.

Turning to this clone: Its antigen is still unknown.

Repertoires were generated with immunoSEQ multiplex PCR, while TCRdb's copy carries only in-frame clones and drops some. Counted here are around 150,000 clones, roughly 83% occurring once; the ten biggest clones make up 10%. V dropped 3 bases and J dropped 3; count of bases not matched to a gene: 9. The CDR3 is 16 amino acids. Germline-derived CDR1 and CDR2 are KGHSH and LQKENI. The clonotype was recovered from a man aged 25-45 years in good health and CMV-seropositive. What was sequenced was PBMCs. The chain has TRBV18 and TRBJ1-1; 8 bases are shared with TRBD1. The CDR3 spells CASSPWGTGADTEAFF. The CDR3 bases are TGTGCCAGCTCACCGTGGGGGACAGGAGCGGACACTGAAGCTTTCTTT.